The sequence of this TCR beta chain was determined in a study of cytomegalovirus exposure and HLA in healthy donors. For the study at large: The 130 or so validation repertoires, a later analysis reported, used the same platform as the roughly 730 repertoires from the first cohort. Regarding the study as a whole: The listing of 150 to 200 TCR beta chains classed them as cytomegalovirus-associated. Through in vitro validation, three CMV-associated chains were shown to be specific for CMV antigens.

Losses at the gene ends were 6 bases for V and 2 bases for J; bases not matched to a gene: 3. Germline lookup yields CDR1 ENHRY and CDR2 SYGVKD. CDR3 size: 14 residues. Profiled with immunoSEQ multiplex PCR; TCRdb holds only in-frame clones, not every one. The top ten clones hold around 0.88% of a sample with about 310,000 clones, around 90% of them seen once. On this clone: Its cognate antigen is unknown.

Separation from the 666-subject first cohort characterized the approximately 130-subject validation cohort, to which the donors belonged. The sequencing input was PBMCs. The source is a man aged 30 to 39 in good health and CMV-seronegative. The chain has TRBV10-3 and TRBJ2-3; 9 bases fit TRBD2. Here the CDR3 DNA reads TGTGCCATCAGGGTAGCGGGAGCCACAGATACGCAGTATTTT. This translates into CAIRVAGATDTQYF.